Listed here are 9 T cell receptor beta chains from one sample, sequenced in a study of cytomegalovirus exposure and HLA in healthy donors. The PCR made use of 60 Vbeta and 13 Jbeta primers. The protocol was immunoSEQ multiplex PCR, while the TCRdb copy is restricted to in-frame clones and leaves out a portion. The table has some 180,000 clones, around 80% seen once. Sequenced sample: PBMCs. Receptors were obtained from a girl between 5 and 17 years old in good health and CMV-seropositive.

This clone was observed once. DNA for the CDR3: TGTGCCAGCAGCTTAGTCGGCAGGGGATACGAGCAGTACTTC. It is translated as CASSLVGRGYEQYF. The chain employs TRBV11-2 and TRBJ2-7, with a weak D call TRBD1 (6 bases). Trimming pared 1 base from V and 4 bases from J, leaving 11 bases between. Germline V gene data show CDR1 as SGHAT and CDR2 as FQNNGV. This CDR3 contains 14 residues. The complete variable domain, with remaining parts taken from reference TRBV11-2 and TRBJ2-7, reads EAGVAQSPRYKIIEKRQSVAFWCNPISGHATLYWYQQILGQGPKLLIQFQNNGVVDDSQLPKDRFSAERLKGVDSTLKIQPAKLEDSAVYLCASSLVGRGYEQYFGPGTRLTVT.

The J gene is TRBJ2-5, the V gene TRBV6-5; 9 bases map to TRBD2. The CDR3 totals 15 residues. The V gene end was trimmed by 6 bases and the J gene end by 5 bases; junction bases not matched to a gene: 10. From germline, CDR1 is MNHEY and CDR2 SVGAGI. The CDR3 sequence: CASSTRTSVRETQYF. CDR3 coding DNA: TGTGCCAGCAGCACGCGGACTAGCGTGCGGGAGACCCAGTACTTC.

In this sample, this clone turned up once. V usage is TRBV6-9 and J usage is TRBJ1-2, with D perhaps TRBD1 (5 bases). Trimming left V 4 bases short and J 2 bases short, with 11 bases between. Looked up from germline, CDR1 is MNHGY and CDR2 is SVAAGI. The CDR3 has 14 residues. CDR3 residues: CASSSWGRNYGYTF. DNA of the CDR3: TGTGCCAGCAGTTCCTGGGGCAGGAACTATGGCTACACCTTC.

The gene calls are TRBV10-2 and TRBJ2-7, with TRBD2 matching over 9 bases. Germline values: CDR1 WSHSY, CDR2 SAAADI. The length of the CDR3 is 14 residues. The J segment lost 3 bases and the V segment lost 4 bases, leaving 4 bases of the junction unmatched. CDR3 loop: CASSGLAESYEQYF. CDR3 nucleotides: TGCGCCAGCAGTGGACTAGCGGAGAGCTACGAGCAGTACTTC.

A note on this clone: Other DNA sequences of this sample code for an identical CDR3. The rearrangement uses TRBV27 and TRBJ2-7; 9 bases agree with TRBD1. Germline lookup yields CDR1 MNHEY and CDR2 SMNVEV (reference sequence). This CDR3 spans 13 amino acids. Losses at the gene ends were 6 bases for V and 4 bases for J; bases not matched to a gene: 4. CDR3 sequence (DNA): TGTGCCAGCAGCCCGGGACAGGGTTACGAGCAGTACTTC. Translated: CASSPGQGYEQYF.

The J gene is TRBJ1-4, the V gene TRBV30; D is unresolved. Germline CDR1 GTSNPN, CDR2 SVGIG (reference sequence). Trimming removed 0 bases from V and 7 bases from J, with 15 bases in between. The CDR3 runs 15 residues. CDR3 in DNA: TGTGCCTGGAGTGTACTGTTTGGTGTTTTTGAAAAACTGTTTTTT. Translated: CAWSVLFGVFEKLFF.

The rearrangement joins TRBV27 to TRBJ2-1; 9 bases line up with TRBD2. Per the germline V gene, CDR1 is MNHEY and CDR2 is SMNVEV (reference sequence). CDR3 length equals 16 residues. V gave up 2 bases and J gave up 7 bases; unmatched junction bases: 9. CDR3 sequence (DNA): TGTGCCAGCAGTTTAAGGAAGCGGGAGGATGGTAATGAGCAGTTCTTC. It encodes CASSLRKREDGNEQFF.

This chain connects TRBV19 to TRBJ2-7; TRBD2 matches at 7 bases. Per germline, CDR1 LNHDA and CDR2 SQIVND (reference sequence). The J segment lost 1 base and the V segment lost 4 bases, leaving 4 bases of the junction unmatched. This CDR3 contains 14 residues. CDR3 protein: CASSRDYSSYEQYF. Here the CDR3 DNA reads TGTGCCAGTAGTAGGGACTATTCTTCCTACGAGCAGTACTTC. Looking up the rest from reference TRBV19 and TRBJ2-7 gives the full variable domain: DGGITQSPKYLFRKEGQNVTLSCEQNLNHDAMYWYRQDPGQGLRLIYYSQIVNDFQKGDIAEGYSVSREKKESFPLTVTSAQKNPTAFYLCASSRDYSSYEQYFGPGTRLTVT.

This clone was observed a single time. The chain combines TRBV29-1 with TRBJ1-2; D gene unclear. The germline V gene encodes CDR1 SQVTM and CDR2 ANQGSEA. The CDR3 has 14 residues. Between the trimmed V and J ends, which lost 6 bases and 8 bases, there was a span of 22 bases. Here the CDR3 reads CSVGGLPSLDGYTF. In DNA, the CDR3 is TGCAGCGTCGGTGGACTACCCAGTTTGGACGGCTACACCTTC.